Detailed here is one TCR beta chain. What it binds is not known. These data originate in a study of T cell responses to AZD1222 COVID-19 vaccine. The table came from immunoSEQ multiplex PCR; TCRdb's copy has only in-frame clones and leaves some out. The sample shows under 200,000 clones, roughly nine tenths of them seen only once. Whole-study results and caveats: A mostly white British donor set with more females was recruited, and clonal diversity was possibly underestimated. Repertoire sampling happened only post peak T cell response. Two doses of AZD1222 preceded a rise in Spike-specific TCR breadth and depth. A reported finding is that nearly half of spike-specific TCRs target unmutated variant regions.

This CDR3 is 12 amino acids long. Between the trimmed V and J ends, which lost 7 bases and 4 bases, there was a span of 13 bases. Germline-derived CDR1 and CDR2 are GTSNPN and SVGIG (reference sequence). This receptor was identified in an adult in good health. This sequence joins TRBV30 and TRBJ1-2, with D perhaps matching TRBD1 (5 bases). The source material was peripheral blood, sampled on day 0 of AZD1222 vaccination. CDR3 bases: TGTGCCTCGGGACGGCCCCTCTATGGCTACACCTTC. Translating it yields CASGRPLYGYTF. Supplemented by reference TRBV30 and TRBJ1-2, the full variable domain reads SQTIHQWPATLVQPVGSPLSLECTVEGTSNPNLYWYRQAAGRGLQLLFYSVGIGQISSEVPQNLSASRPQDRQFILSSKKLLLSDSGFYLCASGRPLYGYTFGSGTRLTVV.